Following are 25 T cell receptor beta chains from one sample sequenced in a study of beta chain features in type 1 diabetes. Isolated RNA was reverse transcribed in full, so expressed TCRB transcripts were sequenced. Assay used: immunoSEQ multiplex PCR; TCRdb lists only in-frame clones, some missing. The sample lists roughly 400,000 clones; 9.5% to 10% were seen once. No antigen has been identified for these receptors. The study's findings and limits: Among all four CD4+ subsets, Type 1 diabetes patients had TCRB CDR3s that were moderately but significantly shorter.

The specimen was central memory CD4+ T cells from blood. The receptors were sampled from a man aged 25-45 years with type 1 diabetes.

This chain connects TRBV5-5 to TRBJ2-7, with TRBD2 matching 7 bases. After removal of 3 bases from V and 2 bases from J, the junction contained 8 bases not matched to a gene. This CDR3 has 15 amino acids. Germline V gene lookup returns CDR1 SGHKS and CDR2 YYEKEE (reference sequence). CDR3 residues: CASSSRGGATYEQYF. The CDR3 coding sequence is TGTGCCAGCAGCTCCCGGGGAGGGGCAACCTACGAGCAGTACTTC.

The CDR3 DNA sequence: TGTGCCAGCAGCGAGGGACTAGCGTCGAGCCACGAGCAGTACTTC. This encodes CASSEGLASSHEQYF. V gene TRBV9 combines with J gene TRBJ2-7; TRBD2 agrees at 10 bases. Germline-derived CDR1 and CDR2 are SGDLS and YYNGEE. This CDR3 is built from 15 residues. V shed 3 bases, J shed 5 bases, and the junction held 8 bases outside the gene matches.

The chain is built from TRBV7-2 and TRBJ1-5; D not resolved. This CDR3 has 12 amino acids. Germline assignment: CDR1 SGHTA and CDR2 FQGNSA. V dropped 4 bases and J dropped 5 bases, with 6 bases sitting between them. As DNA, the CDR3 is TGTGCCAGCAGCTCGGGGTATCAGCCCCAGCATTTT. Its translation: CASSSGYQPQHF. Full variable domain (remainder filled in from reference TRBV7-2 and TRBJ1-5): GAGVSQSPSNKVTEKGKDVELRCDPISGHTALYWYRQSLGQGLEFLIYFQGNSAPDKSGLPSDRFSAERTGGSVSTLTIQRTQQEDSAVYLCASSSGYQPQHFGDGTRLSIL.

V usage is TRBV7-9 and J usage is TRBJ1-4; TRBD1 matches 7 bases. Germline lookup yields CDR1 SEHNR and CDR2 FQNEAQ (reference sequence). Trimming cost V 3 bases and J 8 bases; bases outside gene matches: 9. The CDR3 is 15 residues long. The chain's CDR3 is CASSFSTGAEEKLFF. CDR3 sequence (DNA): TGTGCCAGCAGCTTCAGCACAGGGGCGGAGGAAAAACTGTTTTTT.

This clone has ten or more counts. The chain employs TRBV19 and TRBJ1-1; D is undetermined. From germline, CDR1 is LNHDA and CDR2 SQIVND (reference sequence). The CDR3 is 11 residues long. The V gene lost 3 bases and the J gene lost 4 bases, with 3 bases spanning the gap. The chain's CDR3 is CASSMATEAFF. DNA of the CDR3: TGTGCCAGTAGTATGGCCACTGAAGCTTTCTTT.

The CDR3 DNA is TGTGCCAGCAGCGTAAGGGGAGGTAATGAAAAACTGTTTTTT. Translation gives CASSVRGGNEKLFF. The genes are TRBV7-2 and TRBJ1-4; a possible D gene is TRBD1 (5 bases). CDR1 is SGHTA, CDR2 FQGNSA, per germline. The CDR3 consists of 14 residues. V lost 5 bases and J 4 bases, leaving 11 bases between the germline ends.

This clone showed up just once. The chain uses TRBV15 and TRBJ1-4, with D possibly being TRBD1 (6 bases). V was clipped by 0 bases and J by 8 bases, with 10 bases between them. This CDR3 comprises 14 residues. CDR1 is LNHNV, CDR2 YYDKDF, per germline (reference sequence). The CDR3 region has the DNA TGTGCCACCAGCAGAGATCGGGGGGCGGAAAAACTGTTTTTT. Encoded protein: CATSRDRGAEKLFF. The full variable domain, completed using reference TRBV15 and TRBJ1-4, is DAMVIQNPRYQVTQFGKPVTLSCSQTLNHNVMYWYQQKSSQAPKLLFHYYDKDFNNEADTPDNFQSRRPNTSFCFLDIRSPGLGDTAMYLCATSRDRGAEKLFFGSGTQLSVL.

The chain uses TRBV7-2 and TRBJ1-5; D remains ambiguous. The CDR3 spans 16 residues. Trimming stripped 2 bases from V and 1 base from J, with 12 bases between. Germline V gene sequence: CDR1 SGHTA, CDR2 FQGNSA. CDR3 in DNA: TGTGCCAGCAGCTTAAATCTGGCCAGGAGCAATCAGCCCCAGCATTTT. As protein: CASSLNLARSNQPQHF.

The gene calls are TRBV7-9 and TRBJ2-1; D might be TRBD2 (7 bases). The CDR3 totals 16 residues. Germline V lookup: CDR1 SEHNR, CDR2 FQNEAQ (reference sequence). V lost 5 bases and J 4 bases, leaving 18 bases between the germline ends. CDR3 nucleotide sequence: TGTGCCAGCAGCGCCGCCCACGGGGGGACATACAATGAGCAGTTCTTC. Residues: CASSAAHGGTYNEQFF.

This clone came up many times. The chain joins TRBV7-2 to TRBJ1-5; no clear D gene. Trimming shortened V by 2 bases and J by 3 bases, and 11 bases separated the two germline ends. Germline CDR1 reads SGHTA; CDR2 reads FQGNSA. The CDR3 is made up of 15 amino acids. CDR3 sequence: CASSLQADPNQPQHF. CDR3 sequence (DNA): TGTGCCAGCAGCTTACAGGCCGACCCCAATCAGCCCCAGCATTTT.

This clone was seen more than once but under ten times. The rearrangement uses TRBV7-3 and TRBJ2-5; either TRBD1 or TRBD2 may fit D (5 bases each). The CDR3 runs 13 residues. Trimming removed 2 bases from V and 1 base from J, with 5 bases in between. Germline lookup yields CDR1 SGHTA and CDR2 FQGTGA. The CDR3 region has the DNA TGTGCCAGCAGCTTAGGGACCCAAGAGACCCAGTACTTC. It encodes CASSLGTQETQYF.

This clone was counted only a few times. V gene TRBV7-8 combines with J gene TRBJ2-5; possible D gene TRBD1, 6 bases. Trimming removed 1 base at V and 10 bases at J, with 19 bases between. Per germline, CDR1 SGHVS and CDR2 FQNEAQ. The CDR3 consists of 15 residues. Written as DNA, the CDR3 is TGTGCCAGCAGCTTAGAGGGGGTGTCTTCTGGGGACCAGTACTTC. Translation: CASSLEGVSSGDQYF.

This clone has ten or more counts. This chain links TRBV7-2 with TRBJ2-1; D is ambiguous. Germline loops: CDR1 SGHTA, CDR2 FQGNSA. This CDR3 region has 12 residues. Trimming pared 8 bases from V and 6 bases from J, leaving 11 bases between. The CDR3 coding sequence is TGTGCCAGCCAGACTCACCTCAATGAGCAGTTCTTC. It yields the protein CASQTHLNEQFF.

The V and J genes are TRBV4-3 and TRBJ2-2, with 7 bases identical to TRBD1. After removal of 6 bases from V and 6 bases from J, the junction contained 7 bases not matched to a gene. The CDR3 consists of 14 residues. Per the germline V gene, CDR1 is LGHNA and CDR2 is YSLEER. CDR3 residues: CASRDRLVSGELFF. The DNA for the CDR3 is TGCGCCAGCAGGGACAGGTTGGTTTCCGGGGAGCTGTTTTTT.

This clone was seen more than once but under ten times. CDR3 DNA: TGCAGCGTTGGGCTCAAGAGCGTGACGACCCAGTACTTC. This sequence encodes CSVGLKSVTTQYF. The gene calls are TRBV29-1 and TRBJ2-5, with D unresolved. The CDR3 sequence is 13 residues long. Trimming removed 4 bases at V and 7 bases at J, with 16 bases between. Germline V lookup: CDR1 SQVTM, CDR2 ANQGSEA.

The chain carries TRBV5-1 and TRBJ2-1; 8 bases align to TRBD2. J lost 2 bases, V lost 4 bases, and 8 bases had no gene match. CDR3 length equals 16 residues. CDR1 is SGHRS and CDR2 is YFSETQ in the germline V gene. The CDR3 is CASSQAGTSPYNEQFF. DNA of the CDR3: TGCGCCAGCAGCCAGGCCGGGACTAGTCCCTACAATGAGCAGTTCTTC.

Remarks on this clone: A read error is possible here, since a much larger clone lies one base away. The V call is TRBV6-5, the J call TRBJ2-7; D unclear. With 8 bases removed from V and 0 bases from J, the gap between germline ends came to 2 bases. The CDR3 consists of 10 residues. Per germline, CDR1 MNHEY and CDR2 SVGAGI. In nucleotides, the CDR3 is TGTGCCAGCGGCTCCTACGAGCAGTACTTC. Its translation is CASGSYEQYF.

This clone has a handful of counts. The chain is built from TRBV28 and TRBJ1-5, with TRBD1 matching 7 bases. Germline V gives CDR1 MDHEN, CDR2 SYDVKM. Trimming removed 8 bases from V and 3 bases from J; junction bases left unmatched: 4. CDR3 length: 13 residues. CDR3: CASRGQFNQPQHF. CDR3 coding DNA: TGTGCCAGCCGGGGACAGTTCAATCAGCCCCAGCATTTT.

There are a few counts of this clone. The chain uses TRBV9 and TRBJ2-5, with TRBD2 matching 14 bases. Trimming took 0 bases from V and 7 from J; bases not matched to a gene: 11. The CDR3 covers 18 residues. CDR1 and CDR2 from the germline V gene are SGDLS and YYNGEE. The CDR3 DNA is TGTGCCAGCAGCGTAGAATGGAGTGGGACTAGCGGGAGTGGGACCCAGTACTTC. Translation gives CASSVEWSGTSGSGTQYF.

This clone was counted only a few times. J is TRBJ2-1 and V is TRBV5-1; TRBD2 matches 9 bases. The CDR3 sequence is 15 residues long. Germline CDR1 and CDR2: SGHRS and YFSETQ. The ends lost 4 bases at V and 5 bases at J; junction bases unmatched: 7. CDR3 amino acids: CASSGGRAGNNEQFF. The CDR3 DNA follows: TGCGCCAGCAGCGGCGGGAGGGCCGGGAACAATGAGCAGTTCTTC.

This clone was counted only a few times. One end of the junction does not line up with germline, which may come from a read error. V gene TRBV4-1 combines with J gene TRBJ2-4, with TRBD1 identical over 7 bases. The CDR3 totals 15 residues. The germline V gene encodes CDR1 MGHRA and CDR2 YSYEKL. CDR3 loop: CASSQGPGTENIQYF. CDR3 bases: TGTGCCAGCAGCCAAGGACCCGGGACAGAAAACATTCAGTACTTC.

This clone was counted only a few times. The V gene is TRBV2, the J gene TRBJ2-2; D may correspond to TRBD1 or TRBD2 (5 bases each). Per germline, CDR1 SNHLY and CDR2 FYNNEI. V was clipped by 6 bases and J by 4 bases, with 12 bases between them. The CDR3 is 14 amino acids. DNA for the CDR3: TGTGCCAGCAGAGGGGACCCATCCACCGGGGAGCTGTTTTTT. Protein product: CASRGDPSTGELFF.

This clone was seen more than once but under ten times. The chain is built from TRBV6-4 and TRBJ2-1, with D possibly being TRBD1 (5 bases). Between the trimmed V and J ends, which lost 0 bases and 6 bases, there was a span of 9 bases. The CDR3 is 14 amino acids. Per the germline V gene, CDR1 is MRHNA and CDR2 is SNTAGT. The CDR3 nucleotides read TGTGCCAGCAGTGACTCGGCAGGGCGCAATGAGCAGTTCTTC. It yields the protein CASSDSAGRNEQFF.

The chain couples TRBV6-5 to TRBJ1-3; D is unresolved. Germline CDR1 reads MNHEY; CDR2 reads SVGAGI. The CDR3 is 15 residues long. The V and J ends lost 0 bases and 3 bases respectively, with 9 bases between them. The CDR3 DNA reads TGTGCCAGCAGTTACTCCTCAGTTCTTGGAAACACCATATATTTT. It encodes CASSYSSVLGNTIYF.

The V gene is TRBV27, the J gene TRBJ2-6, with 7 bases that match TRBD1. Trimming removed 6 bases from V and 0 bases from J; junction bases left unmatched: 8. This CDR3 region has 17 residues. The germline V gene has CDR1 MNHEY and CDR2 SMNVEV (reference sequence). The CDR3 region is CASRSTQGSSGANVLTF. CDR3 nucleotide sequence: TGTGCCAGCAGATCCACACAGGGGTCCTCTGGGGCCAACGTCCTGACTTTC.